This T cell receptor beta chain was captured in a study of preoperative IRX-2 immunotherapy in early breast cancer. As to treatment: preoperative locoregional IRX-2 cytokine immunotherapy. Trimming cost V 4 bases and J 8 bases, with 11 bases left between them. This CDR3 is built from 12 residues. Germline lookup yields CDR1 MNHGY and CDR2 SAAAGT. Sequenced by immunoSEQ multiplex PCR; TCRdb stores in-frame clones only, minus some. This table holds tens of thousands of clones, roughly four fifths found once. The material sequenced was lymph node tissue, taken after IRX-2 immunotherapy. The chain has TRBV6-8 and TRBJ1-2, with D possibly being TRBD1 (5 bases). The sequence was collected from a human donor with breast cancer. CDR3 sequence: CASSSFGDGYTF. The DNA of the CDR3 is TGTGCCAGCAGTTCCTTCGGGGACGGCTACACCTTC.